This T cell receptor beta chain comes out of a study of blood T cells in healthy people across ages. As concerns this clonotype: The antigen is not known.

Broader study findings: Diversity was higher, and naive CD4+ cells more numerous, in long-lived donors than in aged donors.

A J-beta primer mix and a sample-barcoded 5' primer were used in a second PCR of about 7 to 12 cycles. TCRdb redid the calling of the 5' RACE reads with MiXCR, one entry per CDR3 protein. The sample lists about 800,000 distinct CDR3 sequences; around 50% were seen once. This receptor was identified in a man older than 75 in good health. The sequenced sample consisted of blood.

CDR3 DNA sequence: TGTGCCAGCAGTTTCGGTAACCTGGAGCAGTACTTC. Its protein product is CASSFGNLEQYF. This rearrangement joins TRBV12-3 or TRBV12-4 to TRBJ2-7, with D unclear. The CDR3 spans 12 residues. V lost 3 bases to trimming and J lost 7 bases, with 10 bases between them.